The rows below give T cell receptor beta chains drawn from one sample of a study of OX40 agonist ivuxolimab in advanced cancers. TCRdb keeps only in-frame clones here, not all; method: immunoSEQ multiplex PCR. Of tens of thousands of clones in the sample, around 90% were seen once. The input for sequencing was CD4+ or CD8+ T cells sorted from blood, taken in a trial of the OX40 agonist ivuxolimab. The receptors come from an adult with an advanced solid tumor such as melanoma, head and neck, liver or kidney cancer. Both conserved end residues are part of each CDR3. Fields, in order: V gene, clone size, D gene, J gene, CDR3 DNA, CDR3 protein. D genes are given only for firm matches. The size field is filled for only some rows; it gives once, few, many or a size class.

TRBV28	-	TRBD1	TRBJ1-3	TGTGCCAGTTTTGACAGGGGAACAAACACCATATATTTT	CASFDRGTNTIYF
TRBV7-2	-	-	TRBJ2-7	TGTGCCAGCAGCTTAACAGACAGCTCCTACGAGCAGTACTTC	CASSLTDSSYEQYF
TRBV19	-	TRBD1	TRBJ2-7	TGTGCCAGTAGTACCAAGACAGGGGGCCTCTACTACGAGCAGTACTTC	CASSTKTGGLYYEQYF
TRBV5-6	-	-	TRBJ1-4	TGTGCCAGCAGCTTATCTGGGGAACATGAAAAACTGTTTTTT	CASSLSGEHEKLFF
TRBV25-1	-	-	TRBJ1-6	TGTGCCAGCAAGGGTGTCGGGGCCGATTCACCCCTCCACTTT	CASKGVGADSPLHF
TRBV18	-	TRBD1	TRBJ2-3	TGTGCCAGCTCCTCTAGAAACAGGGGTTCCACAGATACGCAGTATTTT	CASSSRNRGSTDTQYF
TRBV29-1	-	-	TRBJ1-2	TGCAGCGTTCCCGGGGATGGCTACACCTTC	CSVPGDGYTF
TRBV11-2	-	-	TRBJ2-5	TGTGCCAGCAGTCTAGGGTCGATAGAGACCCAGTACTTC	CASSLGSIETQYF
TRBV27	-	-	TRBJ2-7	TGTGCCAGCAGTTTCGGCCAGGGAGACTACGAGCAGTACTTC	CASSFGQGDYEQYF
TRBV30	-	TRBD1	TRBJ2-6	TGTGCCTGGAGTACCGGGACAGGGGGTAGTGGGGCCAACGTCCTGACTTTC	CAWSTGTGGSGANVLTF
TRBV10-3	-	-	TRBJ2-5	TGTGCCATCAGTGAGTCGGGGGCACCCGGGGTAGAGACCCAGTACTTC	CAISESGAPGVETQYF
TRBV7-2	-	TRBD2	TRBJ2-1	TGTGCCAGCAGCTCGGGACTAGCGGGAGTAGGCAATGAGCAGTTCTTC	CASSSGLAGVGNEQFF
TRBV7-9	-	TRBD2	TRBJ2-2	TGTGCCAGCAGCTTTTCGGATAGCGGGAGAACCGGGGAGCTGTTTTTT	CASSFSDSGRTGELFF
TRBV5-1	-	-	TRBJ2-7	TGCGCCAGCAGTATGAGCGTAGGGAATGCAGCCTACGAGCAGTACTTC	CASSMSVGNAAYEQYF
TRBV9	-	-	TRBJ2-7	TGTGCCAGCAGCGTAGACGGCTACGAGCAGTACTTC	CASSVDGYEQYF
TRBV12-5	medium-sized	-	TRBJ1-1	TGTGCTAGTGGTTCGATGACACGGATGAACACTGAAGCTTTCTTT	CASGSMTRMNTEAFF
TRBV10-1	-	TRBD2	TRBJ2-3	TGCGCCCGATCCCGAAGGGGACTAGCGGGAGAAGTGGATACGCAGTATTTT	CARSRRGLAGEVDTQYF
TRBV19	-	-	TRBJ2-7	TGTGCCAGTAGACCGGAGTTTTGGGCGGGCGAGCAGTACTTC	CASRPEFWAGEQYF
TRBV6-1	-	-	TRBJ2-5	TGTGCCAGCAGTGAAGCTAAGGAGACCCAGTACTTC	CASSEAKETQYF
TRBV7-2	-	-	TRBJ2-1	TGTGCCAGCAGCCCAGCGGCACTTGCCGTGAGAAATGAGCAGTTCTTC	CASSPAALAVRNEQFF
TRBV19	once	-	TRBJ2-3	TGTGCCAGTAGTATTGCAGGTTACACAGATACGCAGTATTTT	CASSIAGYTDTQYF
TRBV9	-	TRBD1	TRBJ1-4	TGTGCCAGCAGCGCGACAGGGGGCGAAGGGGAAAAACTGTTTTTT	CASSATGGEGEKLFF
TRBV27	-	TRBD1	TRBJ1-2	TGTGCCAGCAGTAAAGACAGGGGGCGGACCTATGGCTACACCTTC	CASSKDRGRTYGYTF
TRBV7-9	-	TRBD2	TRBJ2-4	TGTGCCAGCAGCTTAGGGTCTCGCGGGAGTAGGGCCAAAAACATTCAGTACTTC	CASSLGSRGSRAKNIQYF
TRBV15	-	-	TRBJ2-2	TGTGCCACCAGCGGAAGGAGGACCGGGGAGCTGTTTTTT	CATSGRRTGELFF
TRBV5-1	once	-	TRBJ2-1	TGCGCCAGCAGCTTGGGGCAGACCGCCAATGAGCAGTTCTTC	CASSLGQTANEQFF
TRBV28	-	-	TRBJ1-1	TGTGCCAGCAGTCTCTCCACTCCGAGGGGCACTGAAGCTTTCTTT	CASSLSTPRGTEAFF
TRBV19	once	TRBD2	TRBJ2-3	TGTGCCAGTAGTCCCTTCGGGACTAGCGGTACAGATACGCAGTATTTT	CASSPFGTSGTDTQYF
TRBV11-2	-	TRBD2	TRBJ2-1	TGTGCCAGCAGCTCACTAGCGGGAGGGTACAATGAGCAGTTCTTC	CASSSLAGGYNEQFF
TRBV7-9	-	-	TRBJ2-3	TGTGCCAGCAGCCCCAGAGGGGTAGTAGGGACAGATACGCAGTATTTT	CASSPRGVVGTDTQYF
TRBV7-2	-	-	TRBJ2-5	TGTGCCAGCAGCTTAGCGGCCCAAGAGACCCAGTACTTC	CASSLAAQETQYF
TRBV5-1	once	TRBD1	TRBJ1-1	TGCGCCAGCACCTGGGGGACAGGCGGATTGGGCACTGAAGCTTTCTTT	CASTWGTGGLGTEAFF
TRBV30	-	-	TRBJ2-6	TGTGCCTGGAGGAACTCTGGGGCCAACGTCCTGACTTTC	CAWRNSGANVLTF
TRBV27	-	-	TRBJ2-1	TGTGCCAGCAGTCCCCCGGCTGTGCGGAGATCGTACAATGAGCAGTTCTTC	CASSPPAVRRSYNEQFF
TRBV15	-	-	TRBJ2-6	TGTGCCACCAGCAGAGATTCGGGGTCTGGGGCCAACGTCCTGACTTTC	CATSRDSGSGANVLTF
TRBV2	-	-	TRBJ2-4	TGTGCCAGCAGTCCTAATTACAGGGAGACTGGGTACTTC	CASSPNYRETGYF
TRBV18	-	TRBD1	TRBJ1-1	TGTGCCAGCTCACCCCGGGACAGGGTCGTAGACACTGAAGCTTTCTTT	CASSPRDRVVDTEAFF
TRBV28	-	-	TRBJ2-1	TGTGCCAGCAGAAGAGGGAGGGGGTACAATGAGCAGTTCTTC	CASRRGRGYNEQFF
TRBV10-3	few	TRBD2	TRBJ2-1	TGTGCCATCAGTGCTAAGCGGGAGGATAATGAGCAGTTCTTC	CAISAKREDNEQFF
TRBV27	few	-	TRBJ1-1	TGTGCCAGCAGTTTATCGAGGTTCGGTGAAGCTTTCTTT	CASSLSRFGEAFF
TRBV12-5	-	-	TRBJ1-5	TGTGCTAGTGGTTTCGGGATAAGAGACAGGAGTCATCAGCCCCAGCATTTT	CASGFGIRDRSHQPQHF
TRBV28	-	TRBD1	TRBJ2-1	TGTGCCAGCAGTTCACCGGGACAGGGGGCCAATGAGCAGTTCTTC	CASSSPGQGANEQFF
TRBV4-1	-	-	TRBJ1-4	TGCGCCAGCAGCCAAGATTGGGCAGGGTATGAAAAACTGTTTTTT	CASSQDWAGYEKLFF
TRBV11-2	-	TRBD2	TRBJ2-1	TGTGCCAGCAGCCGGAGCGGGAGAGAAAATGAGCAGTTCTTC	CASSRSGRENEQFF
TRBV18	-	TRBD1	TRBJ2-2	TGTGCCAGCTCAATTCACAGGGGAGCCACCGGGGAGCTGTTTTTT	CASSIHRGATGELFF
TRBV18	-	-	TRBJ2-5	TGTGCCAGCTCACCAACGAGGGCCGCACAAGAGACCCAGTACTTC	CASSPTRAAQETQYF
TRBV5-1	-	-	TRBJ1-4	TGCGCCAGCAGCCCCAGGGTTGAAGAAAAACTGTTTTTT	CASSPRVEEKLFF
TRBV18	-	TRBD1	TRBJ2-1	TGTGCCAGCTCACTACAGGGACAGGGTGAGCAGTTCTTC	CASSLQGQGEQFF
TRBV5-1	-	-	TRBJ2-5	TGCGCCAGCAGCTTGGGGACAGATATCCAAGAGACCCAGTACTTC	CASSLGTDIQETQYF
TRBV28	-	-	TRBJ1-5	TGTGCCAGCATTGTCAGAAATAGCAATCAGCCCCAGCATTTT	CASIVRNSNQPQHF
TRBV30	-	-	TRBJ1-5	TGTGCCTGGAGTGAGGGCGGCAATCAGCCCCAGCATTTT	CAWSEGGNQPQHF
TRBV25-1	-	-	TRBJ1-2	TGTGCCAGCAGTGATATGACAGGCTATGGCTACACCTTC	CASSDMTGYGYTF